The present TCR beta chain was sequenced within a study of blood T cell repertoires in COVID-19. At the level of the study: Italy, Spain and the United States were the sources of the convalescent and acute COVID-19 samples. From T cells, B-cell-depleted T cells, or PBMCs came the material, which was cDNA or gDNA.

Original data processing: Reference gene primers were amplified, and this amplification served to estimate nucleated cell counts. This table comes from immunoSEQ multiplex PCR, and its TCRdb copy is limited to in-frame clones, with some not included. That table supplies the V and J calls and clone size; D and trimming were determined from the DNA. The sample holds approximately 140,000 clones; 80% to 90% are singletons and the top ten take 3% to 4%. CDR1 SEHNR and CDR2 FQNEAQ come from the germline V gene (reference sequence). This CDR3 region has 13 residues. The V and J ends lost 4 bases and 0 bases respectively, with 7 bases between them.

The clonotype was recovered from a man aged 65-85 years with acute or convalescent COVID-19. The rearrangement joins TRBV7-9 to TRBJ2-7; tentative D call: TRBD2 (5 bases). Material for sequencing was peripheral blood. For the CDR3, the DNA is TGTGCCAGCAGCTCGGGGAACTCCTACGAGCAGTACTTC. Protein sequence: CASSSGNSYEQYF.